This T cell receptor beta chain was sequenced during a study of CD8+ T cells in alopecia areata. Looking at the study overall: Oral tofacitinib, 5 to 10 mg twice daily, was given in an open-label trial.

This clone appeared a few times. Trimming removed 7 bases from V and 8 bases from J, with 15 bases in between. The CDR3 loop spans 12 amino acids. Germline lookup yields CDR1 SQVTM and CDR2 ANQGSEA. Following extraction, RNA underwent reverse transcription to cDNA, which served as the sequencing template. Profiled with immunoSEQ multiplex PCR; TCRdb holds only in-frame clones, not every one. The sample gives over 150,000 clones, approximately 57% of which show up once; approximately 15% is in the top ten. The treatment here: oral pan-JAK inhibitor, 5-10 mg twice daily. The sample was CD4+ T cells sorted from blood, taken at week 24, from a patient treated with tofacitinib. This TCR was recovered from a human donor with alopecia areata. The V and J genes are TRBV29-1 and TRBJ2-1, with TRBD2 as a possible D gene (6 bases). This CDR3 reads CSGGTFGDEQFF. CDR3 DNA: TGCAGCGGGGGGACTTTCGGAGATGAGCAGTTCTTC.